Listed here are 28 T cell receptor beta chains from one sample, sequenced in a study of T-cell reconstitution after alpha-beta-depleted transplantation in children. Unique molecular identifiers were built into the TCRbeta library. One entry per CDR3 protein results from TCRdb running MiXCR on the PCR reads. The data hold hundreds of thousands of distinct CDR3 sequences, with approximately 10% observed a single time. Sample: PBMCs, taken before TCRalphabeta/CD19-depleted stem cell transplant. These receptors all stem from a child aged 2 to 15 with inherited bone marrow failure, due to receive a stem cell transplant.

There are many counts of this clonotype. The chain couples TRBV20-1 to TRBJ2-7, with D perhaps assigned TRBD1 or TRBD2 (5 bases each). The V end was cut by 6 bases, the J end by 6 bases, with 24 bases between. The germline V gene encodes CDR1 DFQATT and CDR2 SNEGSKA (reference sequence). This CDR3 has 15 amino acids. The CDR3 is CSAPTAALGYGEQYF. The CDR3 DNA follows: TGCAGTGCGCCGACAGCGGCACTAGGGTATGGCGAGCAGTACTTC.

This clonotype appeared many times. This sequence joins TRBV11-2 and TRBJ2-1, with TRBD2 matching over 7 bases. This CDR3 is 15 amino acids long. The junction had 11 bases not matched to a gene; V was cut back by 5 bases and J by 7 bases. Per germline, CDR1 SGHAT and CDR2 FQNNGV. CDR3: CASSLLGWGGNEQFF. CDR3 DNA: TGTGCCAGCAGCCTCCTTGGCTGGGGAGGGAATGAGCAGTTCTTC. Variable domain in full (rest from reference TRBV11-2 and TRBJ2-1): EAGVAQSPRYKIIEKRQSVAFWCNPISGHATLYWYQQILGQGPKLLIQFQNNGVVDDSQLPKDRFSAERLKGVDSTLKIQPAKLEDSAVYLCASSLLGWGGNEQFFGPGTRLTVL.

This sequence joins TRBV20-1 and TRBJ2-7; a possible D gene is TRBD2 (6 bases). The length of the CDR3 is 15 residues. Looked up from germline, CDR1 is DFQATT and CDR2 is SNEGSKA (reference sequence). Trimming stripped 0 bases from V and 4 bases from J, with 16 bases between. The CDR3: CSARDWASDRYEQYF. CDR3 nucleotides: TGCAGTGCTAGAGATTGGGCTAGCGACCGGTACGAGCAGTACTTC.

This clonotype occurred many times. V usage is TRBV12-3 or TRBV12-4 and J usage is TRBJ2-7; D gene ambiguous. Trimming took off 1 base at V and 6 bases at J, with 10 bases between the two ends. This CDR3 has 13 residues. The CDR3 loop reads CASSLGLGSEQYF. DNA for the CDR3: TGTGCCAGCAGTTTAGGGTTGGGCTCCGAGCAGTACTTC.

This clonotype was counted at least ten times. V and J are TRBV5-1 and TRBJ1-2; D might be TRBD1 (6 bases). Trimming took off 4 bases at V and 2 bases at J, with 15 bases between the two ends. Germline V gives CDR1 SGHRS, CDR2 YFSETQ. This CDR3 is 15 amino acids long. This CDR3 reads CASSLGQTVNYGYTF. The DNA of the CDR3 is TGCGCCAGCAGCCTCGGACAGACCGTCAACTATGGCTACACCTTC.

Many counts were recorded for this clonotype. The chain carries TRBV9 and TRBJ2-1; 7 bases map to TRBD2. Germline-derived CDR1 and CDR2 are SGDLS and YYNGEE. V lost 2 bases, J lost 7 bases, and 9 bases stayed unmatched. The CDR3 extends over 15 amino acids. CDR3 amino acids: CASSVGGGHGNEQFF. CDR3 sequence (DNA): TGTGCCAGCAGCGTCGGGGGAGGGCACGGAAATGAGCAGTTCTTC.

This clonotype was picked up many times. J is TRBJ2-1 and V is TRBV5-1; 7 bases align to TRBD2. CDR3 length equals 16 residues. Trimming took 4 bases from V and 1 from J; bases not matched to a gene: 8. Germline V gene lookup returns CDR1 SGHRS and CDR2 YFSETQ. The CDR3 region is CASSRGLGPSYNEQFF. CDR3 DNA: TGCGCCAGCAGCCGTGGACTAGGCCCATCCTACAATGAGCAGTTCTTC.

The table lists this clonotype with a few counts. The rearrangement uses TRBV18 and TRBJ1-5; the D gene is possibly TRBD1 (6 bases). Germline loops: CDR1 KGHSH, CDR2 LQKENI. V shed 4 bases and J shed 4 bases, with 8 bases lying between them. This CDR3 is built from 13 residues. For the CDR3, the DNA is TGTGCCAGCTCACGACAGGCGAATCAGCCCCAGCATTTT. The encoded protein is CASSRQANQPQHF.

This clonotype was picked up many times. V gene TRBV29-1 combines with J gene TRBJ1-1; D is unclear. This CDR3 has 12 amino acids. Trimming left V 6 bases short and J 1 base short, with 9 bases between. CDR1 and CDR2 from the germline V gene are SQVTM and ANQGSEA. CDR3 coding DNA: TGCAGCGTGTCCCGGACGAACACTGAAGCTTTCTTT. It codes for CSVSRTNTEAFF.

This clonotype was observed a few times. This chain links TRBV3-1 with TRBJ2-3; 7 bases fit TRBD2. The CDR3 sequence is 17 residues long. The germline CDR1 and CDR2 sequences are LGHDT and YNNKEL (reference sequence). V dropped 3 bases and J dropped 4; count of bases not matched to a gene: 13. The CDR3 protein is CASSQPRLALPPDTQYF. The CDR3 DNA reads as TGTGCCAGCAGCCAGCCTCGACTAGCTCTCCCACCAGATACGCAGTATTTT.

This clonotype was counted at least ten times. The gene calls are TRBV5-6 and TRBJ2-2, with 8 bases identical to TRBD2. In germline, CDR1 is SGHDT, CDR2 YYEEEE. The trim removed 0 bases at V and 5 bases at J, leaving 6 bases unmatched. This CDR3 comprises 16 residues. CDR3 sequence: CASSLALAGRTGELFF. As DNA, the CDR3 is TGTGCCAGCAGCTTGGCGTTAGCGGGAAGGACCGGGGAGCTGTTTTTT.

Turning to this clonotype: Since a much larger clone is just one base distant, this may be a read error. The V gene is TRBV20-1, the J gene TRBJ2-7; 12 bases match TRBD2. Germline values: CDR1 DFQATT, CDR2 SNEGSKA (reference sequence). V lost 5 bases and J lost 7; bases outside the gene matches: 9. This CDR3 is 14 amino acids long. CDR3: CSAALAGGATEQYF. The DNA of the CDR3 is TGCAGTGCTGCCCTAGCGGGAGGGGCCACTGAGCAGTACTTC.

V is TRBV6-2 or TRBV6-3 and J is TRBJ2-7, with 13 nucleotides matching TRBD2. Germline values: CDR1 MNHEY, CDR2 SVGEGT. The trim removed 5 bases at V and 6 bases at J, leaving 16 bases unmatched. The CDR3 runs 18 residues. The CDR3 DNA reads as TGTGCCAGCAGTCTCGACCTTAAGCAACTAGCGGGAGGGGCCGAGCAGTACTTC. It is translated as CASSLDLKQLAGGAEQYF.

A few counts support this clonotype. The chain combines TRBV20-1 with TRBJ2-1; TRBD2 aligns across 9 bases. V lost 0 bases to trimming and J lost 10 bases; unmatched junction nucleotides: 16. The CDR3 totals 17 residues. Germline V gene data show CDR1 as DFQATT and CDR2 as SNEGSKA (reference sequence). The CDR3 here is CSARDRAGGRAQGEQFF. CDR3 coding DNA: TGCAGTGCTAGAGATAGGGCCGGCGGGAGGGCTCAGGGGGAGCAGTTCTTC.

This clonotype was seen a few times. V is TRBV28 and J is TRBJ2-1; D may correspond to TRBD1 or TRBD2 (5 bases each). Germline-derived CDR1 and CDR2 are MDHEN and SYDVKM. The CDR3 is 13 amino acids. V lost 11 bases to trimming and J lost 8 bases, with 19 bases between them. The CDR3 protein is CASGIRMGDEQFF. CDR3 DNA sequence: TGTGCCTCAGGGATAAGGATGGGGGATGAGCAGTTCTTC.

This clonotype was counted at least ten times. The chain has TRBV2 and TRBJ2-1, with 11 nucleotides matching TRBD2. Germline trimming cut 8 bases from V and 8 bases from J; bases unmatched to any gene: 11. This CDR3 region has 15 residues. Germline CDR1 reads SNHLY; CDR2 reads FYNNEI. As DNA, the CDR3 is TGTGCCAGCGGCGGCACTAGCGGGAGTAACGATGAGCAGTTCTTC. It translates to CASGGTSGSNDEQFF.

This clonotype has a count of ten or more. The rearrangement joins TRBV28 to TRBJ2-3, with TRBD2 as a possible D gene (5 bases). CDR1 and CDR2 (germline): MDHEN, SYDVKM. The V end lost 3 bases, the J end lost 7 bases, and 8 bases lay between the germline ends. The length of the CDR3 is 12 residues. CDR3 nucleotides: TGTGCCAGCAGTTTGAGGAGGCATACGCAGTATTTT. Its protein is CASSLRRHTQYF.

The sample holds many counts of this clonotype. This sequence joins TRBV5-4 and TRBJ1-3; D remains unclear. Germline CDR1 is SGHNT and CDR2 is YYREEE (reference sequence). There are 13 residues in the CDR3. The V end lost 7 bases, the J end lost 0 bases, and 8 bases lay between the germline ends. This chain's CDR3 is CASHGSSGNTIYF. The CDR3 region has the DNA TGTGCCAGCCACGGGTCCTCTGGAAACACCATATATTTT.

This clonotype was recorded a few times. The chain combines TRBV7-6 with TRBJ2-2, with TRBD2 as a possible D gene (5 bases). The CDR3 covers 18 residues. Germline V gene data show CDR1 as SGHVS and CDR2 as FNYEAQ. Trimming left V 5 bases short and J 1 base short, with 20 bases between. CDR3 region: CASSLPKGAEENTGELFF. DNA of the CDR3: TGTGCCAGCAGCCTACCAAAGGGAGCGGAGGAGAACACCGGGGAGCTGTTTTTT.

The table lists this clonotype with many counts. The chain has TRBV12-3 or TRBV12-4 and TRBJ2-5; no reliable D call. CDR3 size: 13 residues. The V end lost 1 base, the J end lost 0 bases, and 3 bases lay between the germline ends. The CDR3 bases are TGTGCCAGCAGTTTAGAGCACCAAGAGACCCAGTACTTC. It is translated as CASSLEHQETQYF.

This clonotype was counted a few times. The CDR3 nucleotides are TGTGCCAGCAGCCGGTCCACCTACTACAATGAGCAGTTCTTC. Its protein product is CASSRSTYYNEQFF. V gene TRBV11-2 combines with J gene TRBJ2-1; D remains unclear. V dropped 5 bases and J dropped 3 bases, with 11 bases sitting between them. The CDR3 loop spans 14 amino acids. Germline CDR1 SGHAT, CDR2 FQNNGV.

As for this clonotype: A much larger clone sits a single nucleotide away, making a read error possible. The rearrangement links TRBV27 to TRBJ2-3; weak D call: TRBD1 (6 bases). The germline V gene encodes CDR1 MNHEY and CDR2 SMNVEV (reference sequence). Trimming cost V 4 bases and J 5 bases, with 13 bases left between them. This CDR3 contains 14 residues. This CDR3 reads CASSWGTQGDTQYF. Here the CDR3 DNA reads TGTGCCAGCAGTTGGGGGACACAGGGAGATACGCAGTATTTT.

This clonotype was detected ten times or more. The chain joins TRBV4-2 to TRBJ2-1, with D possibly called TRBD1 or TRBD2 (5 bases each). Trimming shortened V by 1 base and J by 6 bases, and 10 bases separated the two germline ends. The CDR3 loop spans 14 amino acids. CDR1 and CDR2 (germline): LGHNA, YNFKEQ. The CDR3 reads CASSQGVGANEQFF. The CDR3 DNA is TGTGCCAGCAGCCAAGGGGTCGGGGCCAATGAGCAGTTCTTC.

This clonotype was counted at least ten times. The chain employs TRBV18 and TRBJ1-5; the D gene is possibly TRBD1 (5 bases). This CDR3 comprises 15 residues. V shed 3 bases and J shed 4 bases, with 13 bases lying between them. The V gene's germline CDR1 is KGHSH and CDR2 LQKENI. In nucleotides, the CDR3 is TGTGCCAGCTCACCGGGCAGGGTCGGGAATCAGCCCCAGCATTTT. This gives the protein CASSPGRVGNQPQHF.

This clonotype was recorded many times. The chain carries TRBV18 and TRBJ1-1; 7 bases align to TRBD1. V trimming: 3 bases; J trimming: 1 base; junction bases outside the gene matches: 5. There are 15 residues in the CDR3. Germline CDR1 KGHSH, CDR2 LQKENI. Written as DNA, the CDR3 is TGTGCCAGCTCACCCCGACAGGGAGGGAACACTGAAGCTTTCTTT. Its translation: CASSPRQGGNTEAFF.

This clonotype was recorded at least ten times. The J gene is TRBJ1-1, the V gene TRBV3-1; D might be TRBD1 (6 bases). Trimming left V 2 bases short and J 4 bases short, with 14 bases between. Germline V gives CDR1 LGHDT, CDR2 YNNKEL (reference sequence). The CDR3 consists of 15 residues. CDR3 loop: CASSQKGEGGTEAFF. In nucleotides, the CDR3 is TGTGCCAGCAGCCAAAAAGGGGAGGGGGGCACTGAAGCTTTCTTT.

In this sample, this clonotype turned up a few times. This chain connects TRBV7-8 to TRBJ2-2; 8 bases are a match to TRBD1. After removal of 5 bases from V and 3 bases from J, the junction contained 5 bases not matched to a gene. The CDR3 is made up of 15 amino acids. Germline V gene sequence: CDR1 SGHVS, CDR2 FQNEAQ. This CDR3 reads CASSRGTGYTGELFF. CDR3 DNA: TGTGCCAGCAGCCGAGGGACAGGCTACACCGGGGAGCTGTTTTTT.

This clonotype was counted at least ten times. The genes are TRBV5-1 and TRBJ2-3; D possibly corresponds to TRBD1 (5 bases). The CDR3 spans 15 residues. V lost 5 bases to trimming and J lost 3 bases, with 16 bases between them. The germline CDR1 and CDR2 sequences are SGHRS and YFSETQ. The CDR3 sequence is CASRDQGNPTDTQYF. DNA for the CDR3: TGCGCCAGCAGAGACCAGGGAAATCCTACAGATACGCAGTATTTT.